This T cell receptor (beta chain) was sequenced for a study of breast tumors, draining lymph nodes, adjacent tissues. Germline V gene data show CDR1 as ENHRY and CDR2 as SYGVKD. This CDR3 contains 15 residues. Losses at the gene ends were 9 bases for V and 3 bases for J; bases not matched to a gene: 12. TCRdb re-called the multiplex PCR reads through MiXCR, storing one row per CDR3 protein. The sample lists about 14,000 distinct CDR3 sequences, around 57% seen once, with approximately 30% in the top ten. Many counts were recorded for this clonotype. The receptor was derived from a female donor with breast cancer. Some clones in this sample may be carry-over from other donors' samples. The specimen was tumor-adjacent breast tissue. V is TRBV10-3 and J is TRBJ1-2, with 8 bases aligning to TRBD1. CDR3: CAIRITGQGDYGYTF. DNA of the CDR3: TGTGCCATTCGTATAACCGGACAGGGAGACTATGGCTACACCTTC.